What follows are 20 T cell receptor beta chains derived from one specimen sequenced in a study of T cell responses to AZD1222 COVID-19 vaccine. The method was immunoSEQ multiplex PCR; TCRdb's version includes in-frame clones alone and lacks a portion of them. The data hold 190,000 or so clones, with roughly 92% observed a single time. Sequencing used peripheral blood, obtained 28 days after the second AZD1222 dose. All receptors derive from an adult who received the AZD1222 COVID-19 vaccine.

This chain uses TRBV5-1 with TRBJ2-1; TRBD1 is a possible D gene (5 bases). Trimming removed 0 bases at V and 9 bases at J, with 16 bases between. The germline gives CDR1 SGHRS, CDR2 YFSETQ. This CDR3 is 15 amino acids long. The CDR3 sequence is CASSLGQGPQSEQFF. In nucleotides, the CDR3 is TGCGCCAGCAGCTTGGGGCAGGGCCCTCAGAGTGAGCAGTTCTTC.

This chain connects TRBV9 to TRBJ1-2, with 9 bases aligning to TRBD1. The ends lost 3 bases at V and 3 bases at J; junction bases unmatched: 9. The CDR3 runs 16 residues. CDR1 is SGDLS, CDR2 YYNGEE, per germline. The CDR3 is CASSARQGVYHYGYTF. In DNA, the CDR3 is TGTGCCAGCAGCGCCCGACAGGGGGTATACCACTATGGCTACACCTTC.

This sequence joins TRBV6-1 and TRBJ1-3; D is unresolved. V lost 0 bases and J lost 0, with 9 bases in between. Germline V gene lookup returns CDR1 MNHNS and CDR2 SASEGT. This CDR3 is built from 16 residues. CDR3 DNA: TGTGCCAGCAGTGAAGCTGGGGTCCGCTCTGGAAACACCATATATTTT. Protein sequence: CASSEAGVRSGNTIYF.

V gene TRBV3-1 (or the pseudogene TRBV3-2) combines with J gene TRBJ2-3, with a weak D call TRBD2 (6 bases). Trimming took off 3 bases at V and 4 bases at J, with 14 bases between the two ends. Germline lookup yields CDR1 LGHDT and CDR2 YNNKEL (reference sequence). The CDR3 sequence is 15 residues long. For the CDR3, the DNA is TGTGCCAGCAGCCACTGGAGGGGTCGGGCAGATACGCAGTATTTT. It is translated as CASSHWRGRADTQYF.

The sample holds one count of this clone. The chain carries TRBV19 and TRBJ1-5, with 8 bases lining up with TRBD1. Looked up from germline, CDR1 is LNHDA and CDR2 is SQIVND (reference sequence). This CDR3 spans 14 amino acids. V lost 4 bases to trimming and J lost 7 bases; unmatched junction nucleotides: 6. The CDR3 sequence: CASSTQGARQPQHF. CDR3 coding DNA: TGTGCCAGTAGTACGCAGGGGGCGCGACAGCCCCAGCATTTT.

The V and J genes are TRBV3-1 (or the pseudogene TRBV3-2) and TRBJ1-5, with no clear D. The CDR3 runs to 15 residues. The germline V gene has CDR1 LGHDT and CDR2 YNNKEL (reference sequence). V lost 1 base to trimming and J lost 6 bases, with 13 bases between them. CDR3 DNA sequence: TGTGCCAGCAGCCAAGGCCCGCCCGTAACTCAGCCCCAGCATTTT. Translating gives CASSQGPPVTQPQHF.

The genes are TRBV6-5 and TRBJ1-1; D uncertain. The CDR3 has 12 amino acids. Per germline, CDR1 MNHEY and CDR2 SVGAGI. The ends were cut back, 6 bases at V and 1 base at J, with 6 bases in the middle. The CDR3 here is CASRTANTEAFF. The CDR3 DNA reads TGTGCCAGCAGGACGGCGAACACTGAAGCTTTCTTT.

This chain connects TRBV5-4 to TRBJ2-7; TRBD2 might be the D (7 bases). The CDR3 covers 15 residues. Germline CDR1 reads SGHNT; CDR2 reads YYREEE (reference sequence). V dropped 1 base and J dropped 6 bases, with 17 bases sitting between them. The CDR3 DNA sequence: TGTGCCAGCAGCTTGCCGGGGGGCGGGCTGGGCGAGCAGTACTTC. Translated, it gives CASSLPGGGLGEQYF.

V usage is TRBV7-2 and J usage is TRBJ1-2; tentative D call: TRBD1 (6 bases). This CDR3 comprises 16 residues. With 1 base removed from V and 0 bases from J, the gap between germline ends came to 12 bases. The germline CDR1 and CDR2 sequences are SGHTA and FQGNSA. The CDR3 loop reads CASSLVGGQSNYGYTF. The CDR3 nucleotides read TGTGCCAGCAGCTTAGTAGGGGGACAATCTAACTATGGCTACACCTTC. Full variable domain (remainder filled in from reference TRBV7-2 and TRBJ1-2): GAGVSQSPSNKVTEKGKDVELRCDPISGHTALYWYRQSLGQGLEFLIYFQGNSAPDKSGLPSDRFSAERTGGSVSTLTIQRTQQEDSAVYLCASSLVGGQSNYGYTFGSGTRLTVV.

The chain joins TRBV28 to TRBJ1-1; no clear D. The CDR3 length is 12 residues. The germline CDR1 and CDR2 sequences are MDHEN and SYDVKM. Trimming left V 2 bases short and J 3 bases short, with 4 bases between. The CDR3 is CASSLIDTEAFF. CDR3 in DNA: TGTGCCAGCAGTTTAATAGACACTGAAGCTTTCTTT.

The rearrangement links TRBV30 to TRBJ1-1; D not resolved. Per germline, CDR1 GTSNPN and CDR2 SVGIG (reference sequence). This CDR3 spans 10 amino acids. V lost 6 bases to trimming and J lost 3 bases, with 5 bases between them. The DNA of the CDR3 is TGTGCCTGTTCGCACACTGAAGCTTTCTTT. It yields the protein CACSHTEAFF.

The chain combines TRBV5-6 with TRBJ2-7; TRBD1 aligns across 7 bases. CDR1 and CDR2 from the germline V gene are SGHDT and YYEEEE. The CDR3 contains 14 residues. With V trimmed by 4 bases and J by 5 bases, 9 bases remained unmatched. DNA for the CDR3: TGTGCCAGCAGCGCGTACCGGACAGGTGACGAGCAGTACTTC. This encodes CASSAYRTGDEQYF.

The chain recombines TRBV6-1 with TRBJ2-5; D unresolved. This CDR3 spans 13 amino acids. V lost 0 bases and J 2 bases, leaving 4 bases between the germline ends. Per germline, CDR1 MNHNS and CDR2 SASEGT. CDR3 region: CASSEAGQETQYF. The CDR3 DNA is TGTGCCAGCAGTGAAGCGGGACAAGAGACCCAGTACTTC.

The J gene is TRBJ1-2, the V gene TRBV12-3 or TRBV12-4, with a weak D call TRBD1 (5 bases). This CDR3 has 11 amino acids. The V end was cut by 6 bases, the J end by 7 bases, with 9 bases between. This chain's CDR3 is CASREGRGYTF. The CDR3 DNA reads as TGTGCCAGCAGGGAGGGGCGTGGCTACACCTTC.

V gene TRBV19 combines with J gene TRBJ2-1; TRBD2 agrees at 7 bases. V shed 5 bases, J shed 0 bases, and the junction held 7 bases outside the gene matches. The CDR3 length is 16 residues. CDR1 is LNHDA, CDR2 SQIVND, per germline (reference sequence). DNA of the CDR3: TGTGCCAGTAGTGCTTTGCGGGGGAGCTCCTACAATGAGCAGTTCTTC. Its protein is CASSALRGSSYNEQFF.

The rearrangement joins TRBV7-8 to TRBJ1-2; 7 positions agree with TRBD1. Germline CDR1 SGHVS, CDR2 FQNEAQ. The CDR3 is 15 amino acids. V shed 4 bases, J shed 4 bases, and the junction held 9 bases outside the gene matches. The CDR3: CASSSRTGSGYGYTF. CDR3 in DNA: TGTGCCAGCAGCTCACGGACAGGAAGCGGCTATGGCTACACCTTC.

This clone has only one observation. The chain's CDR3 is CASGTANTEAFF. The CDR3 coding sequence is TGTGCCTCCGGGACAGCTAACACTGAAGCTTTCTTT. V gene TRBV24-1 combines with J gene TRBJ1-1; 7 bases are a match to TRBD1. The CDR3 is made up of 12 amino acids. Germline V lookup: CDR1 KGHDR, CDR2 SFDVKD. V gave up 12 bases and J gave up 2 bases; unmatched junction bases: 5.

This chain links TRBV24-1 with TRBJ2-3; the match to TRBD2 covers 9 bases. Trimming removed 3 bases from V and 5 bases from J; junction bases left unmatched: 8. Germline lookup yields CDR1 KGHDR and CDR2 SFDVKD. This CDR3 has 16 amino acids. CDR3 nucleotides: TGTGCCACCAGTGATAACGAGCGGGGGGTCAGAGATACGCAGTATTTT. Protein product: CATSDNERGVRDTQYF.

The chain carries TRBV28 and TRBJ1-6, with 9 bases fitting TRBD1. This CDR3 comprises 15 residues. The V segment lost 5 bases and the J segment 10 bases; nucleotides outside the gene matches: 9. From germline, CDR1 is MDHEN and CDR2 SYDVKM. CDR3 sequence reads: CASSPAGTGLSPLHF. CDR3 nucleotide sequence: TGTGCCAGCAGTCCCGCCGGGACAGGGTTATCACCCCTCCACTTT.

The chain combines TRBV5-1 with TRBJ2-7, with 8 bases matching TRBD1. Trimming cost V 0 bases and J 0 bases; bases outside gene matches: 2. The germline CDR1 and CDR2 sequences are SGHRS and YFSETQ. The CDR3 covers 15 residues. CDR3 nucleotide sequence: TGCGCCAGCAGCTTGGACGGACAGGGCTCCTACGAGCAGTACTTC. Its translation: CASSLDGQGSYEQYF. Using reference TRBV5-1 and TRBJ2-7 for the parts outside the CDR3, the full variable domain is KAGVTQTPRYLIKTRGQQVTLSCSPISGHRSVSWYQQTPGQGLQFLFEYFSETQRNKGNFPGRFSGRQFSNSRSEMNVSTLELGDSALYLCASSLDGQGSYEQYFGPGTRLTVT.